Following are 26 T cell receptor beta chains from one sample sequenced in a study of blood T cells in healthy people across ages. PCR was performed a second time for about 6 to 11 cycles using a sample-barcoded 5' primer and a J-beta primer mix. TCRdb recomputed calls from the 5' RACE reads with MiXCR, one row per CDR3 protein. The table lists 550,000 to 700,000 distinct CDR3 sequences, 27% of them singletons. The sample consisted of blood. The receptors originated from a woman in her 70s in good health.

The chain is built from TRBV20-1 and TRBJ1-4; unclear D gene. Trimming left V 0 bases short and J 8 bases short, with 16 bases between. Germline lookup yields CDR1 DFQATT and CDR2 SNEGSKA (reference sequence). The CDR3 sequence is 15 residues long. CDR3 loop: CSARDPSVFGEKLFF. The CDR3 DNA reads as TGCAGTGCTAGAGATCCATCGGTTTTTGGAGAAAAACTGTTTTTT.

The chain uses TRBV6-2 or TRBV6-3 and TRBJ2-4; TRBD1 matches at 7 bases. This CDR3 contains 14 residues. Losses at the gene ends were 6 bases for V and 6 bases for J; bases not matched to a gene: 8. CDR1 and CDR2 from the germline V gene are MNHEY and SVGEGT. CDR3 nucleotide sequence: TGTGCCAGCAGGATTGGGACAGACCTAAACATTCAGTACTTC. Protein sequence: CASRIGTDLNIQYF.

With respect to this clonotype: This clone may be a read error of a much larger clone one base away. This chain connects TRBV7-3 to TRBJ2-2, with no clear D. Germline V gene sequence: CDR1 SGHTA, CDR2 FQGTGA. The CDR3 has 12 residues. The chain's CDR3 is CACSLNAGELFF. The DNA of the CDR3 is TGTGCCTGCAGCTTAAACGCCGGGGAGCTGTTTTTT.

The chain employs TRBV12-3 or TRBV12-4 and TRBJ2-3; TRBD2 agrees at 13 bases. The V segment lost 6 bases and the J segment 8 bases; nucleotides outside the gene matches: 17. CDR3 length: 18 amino acids. CDR3 in DNA: TGTGCCAGCAGCCAGGATACAACTAGCGGGGGGGCAAGAAGTACGCAGTATTTT. Its translation: CASSQDTTSGGARSTQYF.

This clonotype was seen only a few times. The gene calls are TRBV12-3 or TRBV12-4 and TRBJ1-1; D might be TRBD1 (5 bases). Trimming pared 5 bases from V and 0 bases from J, leaving 13 bases between. This CDR3 comprises 15 residues. The CDR3 region is CASSPQALMNTEAFF. The CDR3 DNA reads as TGTGCCAGCAGTCCACAGGCCCTCATGAACACTGAAGCTTTCTTT.

The chain carries TRBV10-3 and TRBJ2-7, with 11 bases fitting TRBD2. CDR3 length equals 17 residues. Germline loops: CDR1 ENHRY, CDR2 SYGVKD. Trimming took 8 bases from V and 2 from J; bases not matched to a gene: 14. CDR3 region: CAIALSNSGGATYEQYF. DNA for the CDR3: TGTGCCATCGCTCTTTCCAATAGCGGGGGGGCTACCTACGAGCAGTACTTC.

The chain recombines TRBV29-1 with TRBJ1-3; D gene ambiguous. CDR3 length: 16 amino acids. The V and J ends lost 6 bases and 2 bases respectively, with 20 bases between them. Germline values: CDR1 SQVTM, CDR2 ANQGSEA. Here the CDR3 reads CSVDNGRGSTGNTIYF. The CDR3 region has the DNA TGCAGCGTAGACAACGGGCGTGGGTCAACTGGAAACACCATATATTTT.

The chain links TRBV12-3 or TRBV12-4 to TRBJ2-3, with D uncertain. This CDR3 contains 12 residues. V lost 5 bases and J 6 bases, leaving 9 bases between the germline ends. As DNA, the CDR3 is TGTGCCAGCAGTGTGAAGGCGGATACGCAGTATTTT. This translates into CASSVKADTQYF.

The rearrangement links TRBV7-2 to TRBJ1-5; no clear D. Between the trimmed V and J ends, which lost 2 bases and 3 bases, there was a span of 8 bases. This CDR3 is built from 14 residues. Per germline, CDR1 SGHTA and CDR2 FQGNSA. The CDR3 protein is CASSLMQNNQPQHF. CDR3 sequence (DNA): TGTGCCAGCAGCTTAATGCAGAACAATCAGCCCCAGCATTTT.

The J gene is TRBJ1-2, the V gene TRBV24-1; a weak D match, TRBD1 (6 bases). This CDR3 has 13 amino acids. Germline-derived CDR1 and CDR2 are KGHDR and SFDVKD. Trimming took 5 bases from V and 6 from J, leaving 12 bases between them. The CDR3 protein is CATSAGQGNGYTF. The DNA for the CDR3 is TGTGCCACCAGTGCGGGGCAGGGGAATGGCTACACCTTC.

There are a few counts of this clonotype. The J gene is TRBJ1-2, the V gene TRBV10-3; unclear D gene. Germline-derived CDR1 and CDR2 are ENHRY and SYGVKD. The V end was cut by 8 bases, the J end by 2 bases, with 12 bases between. The CDR3 runs 13 residues. The DNA of the CDR3 is TGTGCCATCGCTACTCAGGCGAACTATGGCTACACCTTC. It is translated as CAIATQANYGYTF.

This clonotype came up a few times. At one of its ends the junction is not consistent with the germline gene, which may arise from a read error. The rearrangement uses TRBV24-1 and TRBJ2-2; D possibly corresponds to TRBD1 (5 bases). The CDR3 loop spans 14 amino acids. Germline V gene data show CDR1 as KGHDR and CDR2 as SFDVKD. CDR3 sequence (DNA): TGCGCCACCACAGGAGAAGCGAACACCGGGGAGCTGTTTTTT. This encodes CATTGEANTGELFF.

V gene TRBV7-9 combines with J gene TRBJ2-5; D ambiguous. Judging by the DNA end, TRBJ2-1 fits better; the J call may be wrong. This CDR3 spans 14 amino acids. Per germline, CDR1 SEHNR and CDR2 FQNEAQ (reference sequence). As DNA, the CDR3 is TGTGCCAGCAGCAAAGACGTATCCTACAATGAGCAGTTCTTC. This encodes CASSKDVSYNEQFF.

The J gene is TRBJ1-2, the V gene TRBV7-2; 7 nucleotides match TRBD1. J gave up 4 bases and V 2 bases, and 4 bases lay outside the gene matches. The V gene's germline CDR1 is SGHTA and CDR2 FQGNSA. The CDR3 is 14 residues long. The CDR3 region is CASSLQQGPYGYTF. The CDR3, as DNA: TGTGCCAGCAGCTTACAACAGGGGCCCTATGGCTACACCTTC.

The rearrangement links TRBV5-1 to TRBJ2-5, with D possibly matching TRBD1 (5 bases). There are 12 residues in the CDR3. CDR1 is SGHRS, CDR2 YFSETQ, per germline. With 4 bases removed from V and 9 bases from J, the gap between germline ends came to 13 bases. The CDR3 coding sequence is TGCGCCAGCAGCCCGACCGAAGGGGCCCAGTACTTC. This translates into CASSPTEGAQYF.

A single count supports this clonotype. V is TRBV5-1 and J is TRBJ2-1; 10 nucleotides agree with TRBD2. CDR3 length: 16 residues. Germline trimming cut 3 bases from V and 8 bases from J; bases unmatched to any gene: 11. In germline, CDR1 is SGHRS, CDR2 YFSETQ. The CDR3: CASSSPPSGSNHEQFF. Written as DNA, the CDR3 is TGCGCCAGCAGCTCCCCTCCTAGCGGGAGTAATCATGAGCAGTTCTTC. The full variable domain, completed using reference TRBV5-1 and TRBJ2-1, is KAGVTQTPRYLIKTRGQQVTLSCSPISGHRSVSWYQQTPGQGLQFLFEYFSETQRNKGNFPGRFSGRQFSNSRSEMNVSTLELGDSALYLCASSSPPSGSNHEQFFGPGTRLTVL.

This clonotype showed up just a few times. V is TRBV4-3 and J is TRBJ2-2, with D hard to call. Trimming removed 2 bases from V and 5 bases from J, with 9 bases in between. The germline gives CDR1 LGHNA, CDR2 YSLEER. The CDR3 has 14 residues. This CDR3 is CASSQPDGTGELFF. CDR3 in DNA: TGCGCCAGCAGCCAACCTGATGGAACCGGGGAGCTGTTTTTT.

This clonotype was seen at least ten times. The chain uses TRBV7-9 and TRBJ2-5; D uncertain. V dropped 3 bases and J dropped 2 bases, with 10 bases sitting between them. Germline CDR1 reads SEHNR; CDR2 reads FQNEAQ (reference sequence). The CDR3 loop spans 14 amino acids. The CDR3 DNA sequence: TGTGCCAGCAGCTTCTCCCTAGGGCAAGAGACCCAGTACTTC. This gives the protein CASSFSLGQETQYF.

This clonotype was seen a few times. CDR3 DNA: TGTGCCAGCAGCTTATCCCGTCCGGGGGGCACAGATACGCAGTATTTT. Protein sequence: CASSLSRPGGTDTQYF. The chain couples TRBV7-3 to TRBJ2-3, with D maybe TRBD2 (6 bases). Germline-derived CDR1 and CDR2 are SGHTA and FQGTGA. The CDR3 has 16 residues. V lost 2 bases to trimming and J lost 1 base, with 13 bases between them. The full variable domain, its missing parts supplied by reference TRBV7-3 and TRBJ2-3, is GAGVSQTPSNKVTEKGKYVELRCDPISGHTALYWYRQSLGQGPEFLIYFQGTGAADDSGLPNDRFFAVRPEGSVSTLKIQRTERGDSAVYLCASSLSRPGGTDTQYFGPGTRLTVL.

This chain uses TRBV6-5 with TRBJ1-5; weak D call: TRBD1 (6 bases). The CDR3 runs 14 residues. Per germline, CDR1 MNHEY and CDR2 SVGAGI. V was shortened by 9 bases and J by 1 base, with 13 bases between the two germline ends. The CDR3 bases are TGTGCCAGTGGGGGCTTGGGGAGCAATCAGCCCCAGCATTTT. This sequence encodes CASGGLGSNQPQHF.

The V and J genes are TRBV10-3 and TRBJ1-1; 7 nucleotides align to TRBD1. The germline V gene has CDR1 ENHRY and CDR2 SYGVKD. This CDR3 region has 13 residues. The junction had 6 bases not matched to a gene; V was cut back by 6 bases and J by 5 bases. The CDR3 coding sequence is TGTGCCATCAGGATGACAGGGCGGACTGAAGCTTTCTTT. It codes for CAIRMTGRTEAFF.

The V call is TRBV7-9, the J call TRBJ1-5; D possibly corresponds to TRBD1 (5 bases). Germline V gene sequence: CDR1 SEHNR, CDR2 FQNEAQ (reference sequence). Trimming removed 2 bases at V and 5 bases at J, with 13 bases between. The CDR3 has 15 amino acids. The CDR3 coding sequence is TGTGCCAGCAGCTTAACGGGGGACCTTGATCAGCCCCAGCATTTT. Amino acids: CASSLTGDLDQPQHF.

V is TRBV28 and J is TRBJ1-4, with 7 positions matching TRBD1. In germline, CDR1 is MDHEN, CDR2 SYDVKM. The CDR3 consists of 12 residues. Losses at the gene ends were 5 bases for V and 10 bases for J; bases not matched to a gene: 4. The CDR3: CASSNRGGKLFF. DNA for the CDR3: TGTGCCAGCAGTAACAGGGGAGGAAAACTGTTTTTT.

This clonotype was seen a few times. CDR3 protein: CASRGDRSGTGELFF. CDR3 nucleotide sequence: TGCGCCAGCAGGGGGGACAGGTCGGGCACCGGGGAGCTGTTTTTT. J is TRBJ2-2 and V is TRBV5-1; 8 bases fit TRBD1. Per the germline V gene, CDR1 is SGHRS and CDR2 is YFSETQ. The V gene end was trimmed by 5 bases and the J gene end by 4 bases; junction bases not matched to a gene: 7. The CDR3 contains 15 residues.

This clonotype was recorded a few times. This chain joins TRBV3-1 and TRBJ2-1; no firm D call. The CDR3 covers 11 residues. With 7 bases removed from V and 7 bases from J, the gap between germline ends came to 8 bases. CDR1 and CDR2 (germline): LGHDT, YNNKEL (reference sequence). The CDR3 sequence: CASTHRNEQFF. The CDR3 DNA sequence: TGTGCCAGCACCCACAGAAATGAGCAGTTCTTC.

The chain links TRBV5-1 to TRBJ2-1; possible D gene TRBD2, 6 bases. CDR3 length: 15 amino acids. Deletions cut 4 bases from V and 4 bases from J, with 15 bases between. Germline V gene data show CDR1 as SGHRS and CDR2 as YFSETQ. This CDR3 is CASSPGLKSYNEQFF. DNA for the CDR3: TGCGCCAGCAGCCCTGGACTAAAGAGTTACAATGAGCAGTTCTTC.